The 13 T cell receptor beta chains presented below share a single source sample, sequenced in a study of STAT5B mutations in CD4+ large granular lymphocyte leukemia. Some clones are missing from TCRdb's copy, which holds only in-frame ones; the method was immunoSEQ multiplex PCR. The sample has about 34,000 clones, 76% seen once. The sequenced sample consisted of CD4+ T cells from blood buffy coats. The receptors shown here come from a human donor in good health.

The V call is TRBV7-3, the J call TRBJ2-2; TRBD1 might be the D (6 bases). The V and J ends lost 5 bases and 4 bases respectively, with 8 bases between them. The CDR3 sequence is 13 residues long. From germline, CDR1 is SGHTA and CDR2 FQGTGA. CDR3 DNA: TGTGCCAGCAGCCTACAGGGCACCGGGGAGCTGTTTTTT. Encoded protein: CASSLQGTGELFF.

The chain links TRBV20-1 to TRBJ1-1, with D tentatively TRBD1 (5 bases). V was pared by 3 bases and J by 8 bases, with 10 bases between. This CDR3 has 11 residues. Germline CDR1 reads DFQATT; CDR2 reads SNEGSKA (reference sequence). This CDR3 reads CSASRGQEAFF. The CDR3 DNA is TGCAGTGCTAGTCGGGGCCAAGAAGCTTTCTTT.

The CDR3 nucleotides read TGCAGCGTTGAAAGGGTCGATGAGCAGTTCTTC. Its protein is CSVERVDEQFF. V gene TRBV29-1 combines with J gene TRBJ2-1; no clear D. Germline CDR1 reads SQVTM; CDR2 reads ANQGSEA. The CDR3 covers 11 residues. V gave up 2 bases and J gave up 8 bases, with 7 bases separating them.

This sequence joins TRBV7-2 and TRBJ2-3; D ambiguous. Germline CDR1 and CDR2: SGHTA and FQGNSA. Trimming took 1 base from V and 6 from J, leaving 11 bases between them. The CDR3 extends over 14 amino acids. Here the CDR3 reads CASSLGASRDTQYF. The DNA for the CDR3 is TGTGCCAGCAGCTTAGGTGCGTCGCGGGATACGCAGTATTTT.

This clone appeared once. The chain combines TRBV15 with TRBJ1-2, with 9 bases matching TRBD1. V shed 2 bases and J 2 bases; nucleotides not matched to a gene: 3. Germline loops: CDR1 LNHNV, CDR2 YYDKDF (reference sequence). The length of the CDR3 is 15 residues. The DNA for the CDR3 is TGTGCCACCAGCAGAAGGACAGGGGCAAACTATGGCTACACCTTC. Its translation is CATSRRTGANYGYTF.

In DNA form, the CDR3 reads TGCAGCGTTGGGACAGGGCTGCGAGGGGATGGCTACACCTTC. This encodes CSVGTGLRGDGYTF. V and J are TRBV29-1 and TRBJ1-2, with 8 bases lining up with TRBD1. The CDR3 totals 14 residues. The V segment lost 4 bases and the J segment 6 bases; nucleotides outside the gene matches: 10. Germline CDR1 reads SQVTM; CDR2 reads ANQGSEA.

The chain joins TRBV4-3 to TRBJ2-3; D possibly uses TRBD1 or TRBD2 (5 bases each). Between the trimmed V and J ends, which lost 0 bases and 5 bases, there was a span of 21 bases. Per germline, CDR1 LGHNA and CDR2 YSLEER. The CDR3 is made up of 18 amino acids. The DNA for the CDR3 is TGCGCCAGCAGCCAAGATAGGTTTTTGGGGCTAGCTGTAGATACGCAGTATTTT. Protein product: CASSQDRFLGLAVDTQYF.

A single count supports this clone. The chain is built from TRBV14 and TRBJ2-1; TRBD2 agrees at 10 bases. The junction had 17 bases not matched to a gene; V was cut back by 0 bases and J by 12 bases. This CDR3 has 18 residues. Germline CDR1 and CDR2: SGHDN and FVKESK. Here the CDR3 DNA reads TGTGCCAGCAGCCAAGATGGGGGTAGCGGGAGGCGTACAATGAGGCAGTTCTTC. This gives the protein CASSQDGGSGRRTMRQFF.

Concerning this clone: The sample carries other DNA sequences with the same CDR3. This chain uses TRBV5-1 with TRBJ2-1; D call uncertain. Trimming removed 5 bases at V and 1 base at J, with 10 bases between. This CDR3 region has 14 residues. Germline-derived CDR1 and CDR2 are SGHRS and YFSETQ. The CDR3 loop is CASSLAGSYNEQFF. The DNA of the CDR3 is TGCGCCAGCAGTTTAGCTGGGTCCTACAATGAGCAGTTCTTC.

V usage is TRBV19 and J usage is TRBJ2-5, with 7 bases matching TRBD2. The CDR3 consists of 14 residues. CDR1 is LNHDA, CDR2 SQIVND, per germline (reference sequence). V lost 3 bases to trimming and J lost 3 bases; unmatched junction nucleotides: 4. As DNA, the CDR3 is TGTGCCAGTAGTATGGGGGGGAGGGAAGAGACCCAGTACTTC. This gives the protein CASSMGGREETQYF. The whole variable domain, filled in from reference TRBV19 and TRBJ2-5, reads DGGITQSPKYLFRKEGQNVTLSCEQNLNHDAMYWYRQDPGQGLRLIYYSQIVNDFQKGDIAEGYSVSREKKESFPLTVTSAQKNPTAFYLCASSMGGREETQYFGPGTRLLVL.

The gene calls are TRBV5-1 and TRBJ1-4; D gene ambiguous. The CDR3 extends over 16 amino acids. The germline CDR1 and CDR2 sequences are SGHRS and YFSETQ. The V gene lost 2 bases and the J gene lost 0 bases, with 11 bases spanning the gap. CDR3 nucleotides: TGCGCCAGCAGCTTTAACCCCCGAACAACTAATGAAAAACTGTTTTTT. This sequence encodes CASSFNPRTTNEKLFF.

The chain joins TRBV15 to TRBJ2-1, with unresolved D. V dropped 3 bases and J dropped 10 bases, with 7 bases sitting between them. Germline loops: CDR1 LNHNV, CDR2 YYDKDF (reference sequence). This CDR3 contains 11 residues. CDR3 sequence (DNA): TGTGCCACCAGCAGTGAGACAGAGCAGTTCTTC. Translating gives CATSSETEQFF.

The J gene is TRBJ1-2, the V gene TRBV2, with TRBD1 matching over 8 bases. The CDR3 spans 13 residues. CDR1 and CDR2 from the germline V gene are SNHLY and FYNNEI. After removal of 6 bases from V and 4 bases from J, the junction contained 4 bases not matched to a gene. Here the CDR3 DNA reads TGTGCCAGCAGGTTGACAGGGGTCTATGGCTACACCTTC. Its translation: CASRLTGVYGYTF. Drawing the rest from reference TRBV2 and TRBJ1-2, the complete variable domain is EPEVTQTPSHQVTQMGQEVILRCVPISNHLYFYWYRQILGQKVEFLVSFYNNEISEKSEIFDDQFSVERPDGSNFTLKIRSTKLEDSAMYFCASRLTGVYGYTFGSGTRLTVV.